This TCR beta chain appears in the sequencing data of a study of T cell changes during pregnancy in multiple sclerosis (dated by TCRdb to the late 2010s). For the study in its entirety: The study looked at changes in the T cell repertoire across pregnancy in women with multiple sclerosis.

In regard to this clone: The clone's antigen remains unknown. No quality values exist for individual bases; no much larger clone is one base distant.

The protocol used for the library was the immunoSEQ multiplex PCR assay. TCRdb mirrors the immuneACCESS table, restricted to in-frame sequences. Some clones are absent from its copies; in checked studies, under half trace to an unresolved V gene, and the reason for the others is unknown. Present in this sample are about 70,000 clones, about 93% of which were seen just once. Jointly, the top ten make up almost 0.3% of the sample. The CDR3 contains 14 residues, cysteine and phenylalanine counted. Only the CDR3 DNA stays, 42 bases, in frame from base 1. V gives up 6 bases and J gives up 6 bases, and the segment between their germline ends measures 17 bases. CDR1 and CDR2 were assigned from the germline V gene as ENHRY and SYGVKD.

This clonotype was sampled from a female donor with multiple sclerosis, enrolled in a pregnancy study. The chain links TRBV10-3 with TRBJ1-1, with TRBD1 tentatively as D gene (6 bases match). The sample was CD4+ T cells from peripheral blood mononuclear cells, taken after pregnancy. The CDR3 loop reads CAIRTLQGAAEAFF. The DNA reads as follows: TGTGCCATCAGAACCCTACAGGGAGCCGCTGAAGCTTTCTTT.